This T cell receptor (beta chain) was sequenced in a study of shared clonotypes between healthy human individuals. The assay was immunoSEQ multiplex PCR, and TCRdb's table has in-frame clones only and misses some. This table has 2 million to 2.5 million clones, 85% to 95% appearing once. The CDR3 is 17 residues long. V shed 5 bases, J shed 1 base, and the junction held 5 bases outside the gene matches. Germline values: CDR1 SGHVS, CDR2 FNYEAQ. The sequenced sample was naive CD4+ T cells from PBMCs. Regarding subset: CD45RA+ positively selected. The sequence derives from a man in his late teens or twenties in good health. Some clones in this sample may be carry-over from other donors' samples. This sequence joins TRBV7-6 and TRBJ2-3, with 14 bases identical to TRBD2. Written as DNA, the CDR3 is TGTGCCAGCAGCCCCGGGACTAGCGGGAGCGGCACAGATACGCAGTATTTT. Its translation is CASSPGTSGSGTDTQYF.